This TCR beta chain was identified in a study of T-cell memory formation after mild COVID-19. Study as a whole: Largely, the TCR clusters proved donor specific. Study-level findings and limits: Clones that contracted from day 15 to 85 were balanced CD4/CD8, while later expanders leaned CD4+.

The ends were cut back, 5 bases at V and 1 base at J, with 14 bases in the middle. Germline CDR1 is SGHTA and CDR2 is FQGNSA. There are 15 residues in the CDR3. In the case of this clonotype: Its antigen is not known.

TCRdb re-called the 5' RACE reads through MiXCR, storing one row per CDR3 protein. The sample contains about 190,000 distinct CDR3 sequences, around 17% of which appear only once. The sample was PBMCs or a T cell subset sorted from them (not recorded which). The chain uses TRBV7-2 and TRBJ1-1; possible D gene TRBD1, 6 bases. The source is an adult woman who had mild COVID-19 (a few samples of this study predate the infection). Cell type and time point are not known. The CDR3 sequence: CASSPQGSWNTEAFF. The CDR3 DNA reads as TGTGCCAGCAGCCCTCAGGGGAGTTGGAACACTGAAGCTTTCTTT. Drawing the rest from reference TRBV7-2 and TRBJ1-1, the complete variable domain is GAGVSQSPSNKVTEKGKDVELRCDPISGHTALYWYRQSLGQGLEFLIYFQGNSAPDKSGLPSDRFSAERTGGSVSTLTIQRTQQEDSAVYLCASSPQGSWNTEAFFGQGTRLTVV.